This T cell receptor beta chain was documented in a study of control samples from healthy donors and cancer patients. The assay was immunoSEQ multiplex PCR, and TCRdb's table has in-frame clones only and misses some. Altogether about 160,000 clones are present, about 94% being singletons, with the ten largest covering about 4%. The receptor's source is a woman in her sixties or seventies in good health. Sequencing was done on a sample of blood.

The CDR3: CSASAARSSYNEQFF. CDR3 DNA sequence: TGCAGTGCAAGTGCCGCCAGGAGCTCCTACAATGAGCAGTTCTTC. V usage is TRBV20-1 and J usage is TRBJ2-1; no definite D call. The ends were cut back, 6 bases at V and 0 bases at J, with 15 bases in the middle. The CDR3 is 15 amino acids. Germline CDR1 reads DFQATT; CDR2 reads SNEGSKA (reference sequence).